Each of the 8 T cell receptor beta chains below was sequenced from the same sample in a study of blood T cell repertoires in COVID-19. Here immunoSEQ multiplex PCR was the method, and the copy in TCRdb shows in-frame clones only, minus some. The sample consists of under 250,000 clones, approximately 85% of them appearing once. The sample comprised peripheral blood. Source of these receptors: an older woman with COVID-19, enrolled during active disease.

The sample holds one count of this clone. This chain links TRBV6-2 or TRBV6-3 with TRBJ1-1; D not certain. CDR1 and CDR2 from the germline V gene are MNHEY and SVGEGT. There are 15 residues in the CDR3. Trimming removed 4 bases at V and 1 base at J, with 13 bases between. CDR3 region: CASSWTGGRNTEAFF. The CDR3 nucleotides read TGTGCCAGCAGTTGGACCGGAGGAAGGAACACTGAAGCTTTCTTT.

V is TRBV2 and J is TRBJ1-1, with 12 bases matching TRBD1. CDR3 size: 16 residues. V was pared by 0 bases and J by 11 bases, with 10 bases of the junction left unmatched. Germline lookup yields CDR1 SNHLY and CDR2 FYNNEI. The CDR3 spells CASSEALTGTGGEAFF. In nucleotides, the CDR3 is TGTGCCAGCAGTGAAGCCCTCACCGGGACAGGGGGCGAGGCTTTCTTT.

The rearrangement links TRBV5-4 to TRBJ2-3, with no clear D. Germline V gene data show CDR1 as SGHNT and CDR2 as YYREEE (reference sequence). V lost 1 base, J lost 5 bases, and 11 bases lay in between. The CDR3 spans 14 residues. DNA for the CDR3: TGTGCCAGCAGCTTGAGCCCCCACGGAGATACGCAGTATTTT. Amino acids: CASSLSPHGDTQYF.

The rearrangement joins TRBV7-2 to TRBJ1-4; a possible D gene is TRBD1 (6 bases). V lost 2 bases and J lost 3, with 10 bases in between. The CDR3 loop spans 15 amino acids. Per the germline V gene, CDR1 is SGHTA and CDR2 is FQGNSA. The CDR3: CASSLTGRANEKLFF. In nucleotides, the CDR3 is TGTGCCAGCAGCTTAACAGGGAGGGCTAATGAAAAACTGTTTTTT.

J is TRBJ2-1 and V is TRBV28; a weak D match, TRBD1 (6 bases). The CDR3 has 17 residues. The germline V gene has CDR1 MDHEN and CDR2 SYDVKM. Between the trimmed V and J ends, which lost 2 bases and 0 bases, there was a span of 14 bases. The CDR3 here is CASSLPNRATSYNEQFF. The CDR3 DNA reads TGTGCCAGCAGTTTACCTAACAGGGCGACCTCCTACAATGAGCAGTTCTTC. The full variable domain, with the rest looked up from reference TRBV28 and TRBJ2-1, is DVKVTQSSRYLVKRTGEKVFLECVQDMDHENMFWYRQDPGLGLRLIYFSYDVKMKEKGDIPEGYSVSREKKERFSLILESASTNQTSMYLCASSLPNRATSYNEQFFGPGTRLTVL.

The V gene is TRBV4-1, the J gene TRBJ1-1; maybe TRBD1 (5 bases). The V end lost 2 bases, the J end lost 9 bases, and 13 bases lay between the germline ends. CDR3 length: 13 residues. CDR1 is MGHRA and CDR2 is YSYEKL in the germline V gene. CDR3 protein: CASSQRSGTKAFF. The CDR3 nucleotides are TGCGCCAGCAGCCAACGCTCCGGGACTAAAGCTTTCTTT.

This chain joins TRBV5-1 and TRBJ2-2; TRBD2 aligns across 12 bases. V trimming: 1 base; J trimming: 5 bases; junction bases outside the gene matches: 3. Germline V CDR1 and CDR2: SGHRS, YFSETQ. The CDR3 length is 16 residues. The CDR3 protein is CASSLRTSGVTGELFF. The CDR3 nucleotides are TGCGCCAGCAGCTTGAGGACTAGCGGGGTGACCGGGGAGCTGTTTTTT.

Regarding this clone: Distinct nucleotide sequences in the sample also encode this CDR3. The chain is built from TRBV5-4 and TRBJ2-7, with D perhaps matching TRBD2 (5 bases). The CDR3 has 14 residues. In germline, CDR1 is SGHNT, CDR2 YYREEE (reference sequence). The V gene lost 2 bases and the J gene lost 3 bases, with 12 bases spanning the gap. The CDR3: CASSLSAGGYEQYF. The CDR3 coding sequence is TGTGCCAGCAGCTTATCTGCGGGTGGCTACGAGCAGTACTTC.